This record concerns one TCR beta chain sequence. The data stem from a study of T cell changes during pregnancy in multiple sclerosis. Assay: immunoSEQ multiplex PCR; the TCRdb copy retains only in-frame clones and omits some. The sample includes 85,000 to 100,000 clones, 92% seen only once; the top ten take approximately 1.9%. This CDR3 spans 14 amino acids. Germline V lookup: CDR1 MNHNS, CDR2 SASEGT. This TCR derives from a female donor with multiple sclerosis, enrolled in a pregnancy study. The sequenced sample was peripheral blood, obtained after pregnancy. V is TRBV6-1 and J is TRBJ1-3; tentative D call: TRBD1 (6 bases). Written as DNA, the CDR3 is TGTGCTCTCCGACAGGACCACTCTGGAAACACCATATATTTT. Its translation is CALRQDHSGNTIYF.